This T cell receptor beta chain came from a study of regulatory T cells in long-lasting Graves disease. The CDR3 runs 16 residues. Per the germline V gene, CDR1 is SGHDT and CDR2 is YYEEEE. Study observations and caveats: Blood alone, not thyroid tissue, was studied.

Comments on this clonotype: What it binds is not known. The junction departs from the called germline gene at one end, perhaps through a read error.

Time point of the sample: newly diagnosed GD, antithyroid drugs for less than 3 months. Extracted PBMC RNA gave rise to the TCR library. As collected, the peripheral blood samples measured around 9 milliliters each and went into EDTA tubes. Assembly of TCR beta libraries relied on iRepertoire HTBI primers together with Arm-PCR of CDR3 regions. TCRdb re-called the multiplex PCR reads through MiXCR, storing one row per CDR3 protein. The table lists approximately 310,000 distinct CDR3 sequences, under 20% of them singletons. The TCR comes from a female donor with Graves disease. The chain is built from TRBV5-6 and TRBJ1-2, with D perhaps matching TRBD1 (5 bases). Specimen: peripheral blood mononuclear cells (PBMCs), collected at new diagnosis, from a patient treated with antithyroid drugs. This CDR3 reads CASTLDPGASLYGYTF. The DNA for the CDR3 is TGTGCCAGCACCTTGGATCCTGGGGCATCCCTCTATGGCTACACCTTC.